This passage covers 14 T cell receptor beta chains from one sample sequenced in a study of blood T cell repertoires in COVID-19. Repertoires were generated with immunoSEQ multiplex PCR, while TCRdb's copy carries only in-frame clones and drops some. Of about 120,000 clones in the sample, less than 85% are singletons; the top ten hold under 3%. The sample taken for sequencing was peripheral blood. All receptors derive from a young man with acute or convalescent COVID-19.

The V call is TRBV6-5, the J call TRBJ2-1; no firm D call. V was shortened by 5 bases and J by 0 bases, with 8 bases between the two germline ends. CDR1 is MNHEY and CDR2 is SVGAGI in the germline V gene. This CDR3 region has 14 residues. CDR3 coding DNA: TGTGCCAGCAGTCCAGGTAGCTCCTACAATGAGCAGTTCTTC. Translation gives CASSPGSSYNEQFF.

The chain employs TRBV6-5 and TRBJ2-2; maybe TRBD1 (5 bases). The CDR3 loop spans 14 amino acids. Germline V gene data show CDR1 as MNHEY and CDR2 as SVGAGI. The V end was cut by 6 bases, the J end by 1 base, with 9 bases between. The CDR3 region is CASRTTVNTGELFF. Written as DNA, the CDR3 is TGTGCCAGCAGGACGACAGTGAACACCGGGGAGCTGTTTTTT.

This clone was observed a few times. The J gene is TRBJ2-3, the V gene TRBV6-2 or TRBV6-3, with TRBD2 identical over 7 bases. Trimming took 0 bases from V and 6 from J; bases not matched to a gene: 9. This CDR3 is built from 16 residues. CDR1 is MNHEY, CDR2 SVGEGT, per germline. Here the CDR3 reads CASSYSGRDPLDTQYF. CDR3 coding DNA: TGTGCCAGCAGTTACTCGGGGAGGGACCCTCTGGATACGCAGTATTTT.

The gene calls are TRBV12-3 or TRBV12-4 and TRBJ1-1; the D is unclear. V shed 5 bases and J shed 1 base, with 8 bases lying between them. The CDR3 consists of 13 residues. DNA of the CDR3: TGTGCCAGCAGTCCCCAGCGGAACACTGAAGCTTTCTTT. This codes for CASSPQRNTEAFF.

The chain's CDR3 is CASLPAVGAETDTQYF. The CDR3 region has the DNA TGTGCCAGCCTCCCAGCGGTGGGGGCCGAGACAGATACGCAGTATTTT. This chain links TRBV13 with TRBJ2-3, with TRBD1 as a possible D gene (6 bases). Germline CDR1 and CDR2: PRHDT and FYEKMQ (reference sequence). V dropped 8 bases and J dropped 3 bases, with 21 bases sitting between them. The length of the CDR3 is 16 residues.

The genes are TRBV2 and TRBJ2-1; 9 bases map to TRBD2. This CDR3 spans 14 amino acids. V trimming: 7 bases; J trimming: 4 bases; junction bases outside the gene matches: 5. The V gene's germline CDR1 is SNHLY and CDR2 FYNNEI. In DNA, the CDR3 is TGTGCCAGCACCTGGCGGGGGGGTTACAATGAGCAGTTCTTC. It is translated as CASTWRGGYNEQFF.

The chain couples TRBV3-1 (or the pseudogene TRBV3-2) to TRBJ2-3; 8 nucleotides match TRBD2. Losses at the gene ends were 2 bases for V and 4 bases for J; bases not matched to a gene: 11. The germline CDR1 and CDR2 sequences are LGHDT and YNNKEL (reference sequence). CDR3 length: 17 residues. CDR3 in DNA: TGTGCCAGCAGCCAAATTAGCGGGACGGATGAAGCAGATACGCAGTATTTT. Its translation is CASSQISGTDEADTQYF.

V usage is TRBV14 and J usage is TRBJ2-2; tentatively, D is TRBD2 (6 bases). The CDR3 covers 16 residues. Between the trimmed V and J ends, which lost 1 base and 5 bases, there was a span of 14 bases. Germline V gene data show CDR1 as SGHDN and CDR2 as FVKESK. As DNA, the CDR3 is TGTGCCAGCAGCCAAGCCCTCGGGGGTGGAACCGGGGAGCTGTTTTTT. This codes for CASSQALGGGTGELFF.

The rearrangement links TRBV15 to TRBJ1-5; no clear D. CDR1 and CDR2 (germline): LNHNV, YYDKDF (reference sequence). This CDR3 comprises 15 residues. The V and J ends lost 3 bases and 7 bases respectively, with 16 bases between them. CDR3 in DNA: TGTGCCACCAGCAGGGAGGTTCCTTGGAGGCAGCCCCAGCATTTT. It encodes CATSREVPWRQPQHF.

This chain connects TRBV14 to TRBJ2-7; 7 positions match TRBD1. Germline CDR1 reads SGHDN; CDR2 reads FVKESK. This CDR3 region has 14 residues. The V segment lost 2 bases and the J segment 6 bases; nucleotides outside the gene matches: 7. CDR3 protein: CASSQLGQAGEQYF. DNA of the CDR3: TGTGCCAGCAGCCAACTAGGACAGGCAGGCGAGCAGTACTTC. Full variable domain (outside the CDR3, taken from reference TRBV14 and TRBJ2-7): EAGVTQFPSHSVIEKGQTVTLRCDPISGHDNLYWYRRVMGKEIKFLLHFVKESKQDESGMPNNRFLAERTGGTYSTLKVQPAELEDSGVYFCASSQLGQAGEQYFGPGTRLTVT.

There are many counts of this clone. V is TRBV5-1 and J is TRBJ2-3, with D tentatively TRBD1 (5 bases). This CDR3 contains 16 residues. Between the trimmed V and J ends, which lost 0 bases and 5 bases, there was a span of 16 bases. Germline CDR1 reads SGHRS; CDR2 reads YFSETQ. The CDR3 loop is CASSLVGGQGVDTQYF. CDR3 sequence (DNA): TGCGCCAGCAGCTTGGTGGGTGGTCAGGGTGTAGATACGCAGTATTTT.

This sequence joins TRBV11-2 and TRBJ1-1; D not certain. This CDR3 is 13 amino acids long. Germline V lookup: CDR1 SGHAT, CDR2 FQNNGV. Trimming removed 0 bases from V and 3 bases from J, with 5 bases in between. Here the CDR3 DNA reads TGTGCCAGCAGCTTAGATTCTTACACTGAAGCTTTCTTT. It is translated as CASSLDSYTEAFF.

The CDR3: CASSLNLQDKNTEAFF. The CDR3 DNA reads as TGTGCCAGCAGCTTGAATTTACAGGACAAGAACACTGAAGCTTTCTTT. The chain has TRBV5-6 and TRBJ1-1; TRBD1 is a possible D gene (5 bases). V dropped 1 base and J dropped 1 base, with 14 bases sitting between them. This CDR3 has 16 residues. Germline V gene sequence: CDR1 SGHDT, CDR2 YYEEEE.

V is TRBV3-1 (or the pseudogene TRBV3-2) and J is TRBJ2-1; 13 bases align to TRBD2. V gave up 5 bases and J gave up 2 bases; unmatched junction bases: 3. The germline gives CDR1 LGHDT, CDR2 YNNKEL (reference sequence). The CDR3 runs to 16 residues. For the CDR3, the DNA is TGTGCCAGCAGCGACGGACTAGCGGGAGCCTACAATGAGCAGTTCTTC. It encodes CASSDGLAGAYNEQFF.